This T cell receptor beta chain originates from a study of blood T cell repertoires in COVID-19 (TCRdb year 2020). In terms of the full investigation: Samples covering the acute and convalescent phases of COVID-19 were provided by collaborators in the United States, Italy and Spain. The sample metadata nearly always contained a de-identified subject ID, COVID-19 status, age in years and sex. The repertoires were released in a freely available public database intended as a resource for research on the immune response to SARS-CoV-2. Where HLA class I and class II types were available, the types were taken from metadata supplied by the sample provider, not from assay-based typing. Samples came from the ongoing ImmuneRACE study (first 160 participants) plus 1,254 subjects from 6 global collaborators. The material from the prospective study consisted of cDNA or gDNA derived from T cells, B-cell-depleted T cells, or PBMCs. Subjects who had been exposed to COVID-19, were actively infected with it, or had recovered from it provided the deeply sampled blood TCRbeta repertoires that made up the dataset. Study-level results and caveats: Clinical and demographic metadata were provided uncurated, with the amount varying by source and participant.

The immunoSEQ Assay, a bias-controlled multiplex PCR, was used to amplify TCRbeta CDR3 regions from genomic DNA. Concerning the study's data processing: The number of nucleated cells in each sample was estimated by amplification of reference gene primers within the assay. To quantify the absolute abundance of each unique TCRbeta CDR3 rearrangement, sequence reads were collapsed and filtered. For each sample, productive Simpson clonality was calculated by taking the square root of Simpson's diversity index across productive rearrangements. TCRdb obtained this table from immuneACCESS and retained in-frame rearrangements with V and J assigned. These tables miss some clones; where compared with another copy, unresolved V genes account for less than half of the shortfall, and the remainder is unexplained. V and J calls and clone size come straight from that table; D and trimming were deduced from the DNA. Present in this sample are around 140,000 clones, approximately 80% of which were seen just once. About 1.8% of the sample is in the top ten clones.

There are 15 amino acids in the CDR3, from cysteine to phenylalanine inclusive. Of all the DNA, just the CDR3 is kept, 45 bases in frame from base 1. CDR1 MNHNY and CDR2 SVGAGI were looked up in the germline V gene (reference sequence). For this chain, trimming is 0 bases at the V end and 2 bases at the J end, and the number of junction bases without a gene match is 4. Each collaborating institution followed its own protocols to collect whole blood in K2EDTA tubes. For TCRbeta analysis, collaborator samples were shipped as frozen whole blood, as isolated PBMCs, or as DNA extracted from either sample type. Points on this clone: The specificity of this receptor is unknown. Base qualities are missing; no much larger clone stands one base away.

Sequencing was carried out using peripheral blood. The TCR comes from a woman aged 55-70 years with acute or convalescent COVID-19. The V gene is TRBV6-6 and the J gene is TRBJ2-7; 7 central nucleotides agree with TRBD2. The CDR3 region reads CASSYSSGTPYEQYF. The DNA sequence follows: TGTGCCAGCAGTTACTCGAGCGGGACGCCCTACGAGCAGTACTTC.